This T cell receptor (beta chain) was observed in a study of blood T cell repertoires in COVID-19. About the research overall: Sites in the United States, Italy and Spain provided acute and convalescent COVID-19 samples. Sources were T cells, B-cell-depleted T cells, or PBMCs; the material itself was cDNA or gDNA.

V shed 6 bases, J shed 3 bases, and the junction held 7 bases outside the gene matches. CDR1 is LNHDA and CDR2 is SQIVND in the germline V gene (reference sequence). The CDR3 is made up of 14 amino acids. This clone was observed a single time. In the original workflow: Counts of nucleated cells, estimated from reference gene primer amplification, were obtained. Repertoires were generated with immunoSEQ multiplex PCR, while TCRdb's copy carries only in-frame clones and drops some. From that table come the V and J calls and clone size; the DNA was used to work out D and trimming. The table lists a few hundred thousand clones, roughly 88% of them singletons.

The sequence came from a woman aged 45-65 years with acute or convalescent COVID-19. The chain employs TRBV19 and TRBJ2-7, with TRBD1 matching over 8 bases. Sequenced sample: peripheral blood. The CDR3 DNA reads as TGTGCCAGTAGAACTTCGGGACAGGTCTACGAGCAGTACTTC. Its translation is CASRTSGQVYEQYF.